This T cell receptor (beta chain) was obtained from a study of memory CD4+ T cells and cytomegalovirus serostatus. Across the study: Of the healthy Belgian adults, 8 to 10 were CMV seropositive and 24 seronegative.

Profiling relied on immunoSEQ multiplex PCR, and the TCRdb table lists in-frame clones only, not all of them. The sample has more than 35,000 clones; over 65% are singletons. The CDR3 totals 15 residues. CDR1 and CDR2 from the germline V gene are SGHRS and YFSETQ. Trimming took 4 bases from V and 4 from J; bases not matched to a gene: 10. The sort gate was single viable CD3+CD4+CD8-CD45RO+ cells for memory CD4+ T cells. About this clone: Its target is not known.

Study-wide results and limits: CD4+ memory repertoires contained about two fifths of the roughly 160 reported CMV TCRbeta sequences.

The source is an adult in good health and CMV-seronegative. The chain carries TRBV5-1 and TRBJ2-7; 8 bases are a match to TRBD1. Sequencing input: memory CD4+ T cells from blood. The CDR3 protein is CASSPHRTGQYEQYF. DNA of the CDR3: TGCGCCAGCAGCCCCCACAGGACAGGGCAGTACGAGCAGTACTTC.